The 21 T cell receptor beta chains below were found in one sample sequenced in a study of T cell responses to AZD1222 COVID-19 vaccine. Here immunoSEQ multiplex PCR was the method, and the copy in TCRdb shows in-frame clones only, minus some. This repertoire shows 140,000 or so clones, 92% found once; its top ten account for roughly 4%. The sample here was peripheral blood, taken 28 days after the second AZD1222 dose. These receptors were obtained from an adult who received the AZD1222 COVID-19 vaccine.

This rearrangement joins TRBV15 to TRBJ2-5; 8 bases match TRBD1. Losses at the gene ends were 2 bases for V and 4 bases for J; bases not matched to a gene: 6. CDR3 size: 15 residues. Germline CDR1 reads LNHNV; CDR2 reads YYDKDF (reference sequence). For the CDR3, the DNA is TGTGCCACCAGCAGATGGACAGGGCCAAGAGAGACCCAGTACTTC. This encodes CATSRWTGPRETQYF.

The chain uses TRBV2 and TRBJ1-5, with D unresolved. CDR3 length: 13 residues. Germline V gene sequence: CDR1 SNHLY, CDR2 FYNNEI. Trimming shortened V by 7 bases and J by 6 bases, and 13 bases separated the two germline ends. The DNA of the CDR3 is TGTGCCAGCACCCCTGAAGTCATTCAGCCCCAGCATTTT. Translation: CASTPEVIQPQHF.

This clone was recorded only once. V gene TRBV18 combines with J gene TRBJ1-2; a possible D gene is TRBD1 (5 bases). CDR1 is KGHSH, CDR2 LQKENI, per germline. The CDR3 runs to 16 residues. V dropped 0 bases and J dropped 5 bases, with 16 bases sitting between them. The CDR3 sequence: CASSPPAGRARYGYTF. The CDR3 DNA reads as TGTGCCAGCTCACCACCGGCGGGACGAGCCAGATATGGCTACACCTTC.

V usage is TRBV6-2 or TRBV6-3 and J usage is TRBJ2-7; no clear D gene. Trimming cost V 2 bases and J 2 bases, with 7 bases left between them. Germline V lookup: CDR1 MNHEY, CDR2 SVGEGT. This CDR3 region has 13 residues. The CDR3 region is CASSYVTTYEQYF. CDR3 nucleotide sequence: TGTGCCAGCAGTTACGTGACCACCTACGAGCAGTACTTC.

J is TRBJ2-2 and V is TRBV6-2 or TRBV6-3, with D perhaps TRBD2 (6 bases). Germline CDR1 and CDR2: MNHEY and SVGEGT. The CDR3 sequence is 16 residues long. Trimming shortened V by 0 bases and J by 6 bases, and 14 bases separated the two germline ends. The CDR3 protein is CASSYSGTGEAGELFF. The CDR3 DNA is TGTGCCAGCAGTTACTCGGGAACGGGAGAGGCCGGGGAGCTGTTTTTT.

This clone was detected only a few times. V usage is TRBV5-1 and J usage is TRBJ2-7, with 9 bases matching TRBD1. With 7 bases clipped from V and 5 bases from J, the junction kept 10 bases outside the gene matches. CDR1 and CDR2 (germline): SGHRS, YFSETQ. The CDR3 covers 14 residues. CDR3 sequence: CASVPNRDRDEQYF. The DNA of the CDR3 is TGCGCCAGCGTCCCTAACAGGGACAGGGACGAGCAGTACTTC.

V and J are TRBV6-6 and TRBJ2-2; D possibly matches TRBD1 or TRBD2 (5 bases each). The V and J ends lost 5 bases and 4 bases respectively, with 17 bases between them. CDR1 MNHNY and CDR2 SVGAGI come from the germline V gene (reference sequence). The CDR3 runs to 16 residues. CDR3 protein: CASSQEGRGLTGELFF. In nucleotides, the CDR3 is TGTGCCAGCAGTCAAGAGGGACGCGGACTCACCGGGGAGCTGTTTTTT.

This rearrangement joins TRBV29-1 to TRBJ1-1, with 11 bases identical to TRBD1. V shed 5 bases and J 4 bases; nucleotides not matched to a gene: 6. The germline gives CDR1 SQVTM, CDR2 ANQGSEA. This CDR3 spans 14 amino acids. The CDR3 nucleotides read TGCAGCGTTACCTGGGGGACAGGGGGCACTGAAGCTTTCTTT. Translated: CSVTWGTGGTEAFF.

V gene TRBV5-1 combines with J gene TRBJ1-6; D is undetermined. Germline CDR1 SGHRS, CDR2 YFSETQ. Trimming pared 0 bases from V and 7 bases from J, leaving 8 bases between. The CDR3 consists of 14 residues. The CDR3 region is CASSLEAMNSPLHF. DNA of the CDR3: TGCGCCAGCAGCTTGGAGGCCATGAATTCACCCCTCCACTTT.

The genes are TRBV28 and TRBJ2-3; D is uncertain. V was cut by 7 bases and J by 2 bases, with 10 bases left in between. The CDR3 loop spans 13 amino acids. Per germline, CDR1 MDHEN and CDR2 SYDVKM. The CDR3 region is CASMGINTDTQYF. For the CDR3, the DNA is TGTGCCAGCATGGGCATCAACACAGATACGCAGTATTTT.

In DNA, the CDR3 is TGTGCCACCAGCAGAGATACCACACCACCTCGGTACGAGCAGTACTTC. It codes for CATSRDTTPPRYEQYF. V usage is TRBV15 and J usage is TRBJ2-7; D remains unclear. The ends were cut back, 0 bases at V and 4 bases at J, with 16 bases in the middle. This CDR3 region has 16 residues. Germline V lookup: CDR1 LNHNV, CDR2 YYDKDF (reference sequence).

J is TRBJ1-1 and V is TRBV27; TRBD1 might be the D (6 bases). The CDR3 totals 14 residues. The germline V gene has CDR1 MNHEY and CDR2 SMNVEV (reference sequence). Deletions cut 9 bases from V and 4 bases from J, with 18 bases between. In nucleotides, the CDR3 is TGTGCCAGTGACAAGCAGGGGAGAGGCACTGAAGCTTTCTTT. Translating gives CASDKQGRGTEAFF.

The chain carries TRBV19 and TRBJ2-1; 7 bases are shared with TRBD2. With 1 base clipped from V and 4 bases from J, the junction kept 7 bases outside the gene matches. CDR1 and CDR2 (germline): LNHDA, SQIVND (reference sequence). This CDR3 has 16 residues. Here the CDR3 DNA reads TGTGCCAGTAGTATAGGGGAGGGGACCCCATACAATGAGCAGTTCTTC. Amino acids: CASSIGEGTPYNEQFF.

The chain joins TRBV6-5 to TRBJ1-6, with D possibly being TRBD1 (5 bases). Per the germline V gene, CDR1 is MNHEY and CDR2 is SVGAGI. V lost 2 bases and J lost 10, with 9 bases in between. The CDR3 contains 13 residues. The CDR3 here is CASSYGGGSPLHF. CDR3 DNA: TGTGCCAGCAGTTACGGGGGAGGGTCACCCCTCCACTTT.

The table lists this clone with a count of one. This chain connects TRBV27 to TRBJ2-1, with D hard to call. Germline-derived CDR1 and CDR2 are MNHEY and SMNVEV (reference sequence). The CDR3 length is 17 residues. The V and J ends lost 3 bases and 1 base respectively, with 16 bases between them. This CDR3 reads CASSFFPPPTSYNEQFF. The CDR3 DNA is TGTGCCAGCAGTTTTTTCCCCCCCCCTACTTCCTACAATGAGCAGTTCTTC.

The CDR3 sequence: CSASRPVVEGRVYHGYTF. As DNA, the CDR3 is TGCAGTGCTAGTCGCCCTGTGGTGGAGGGACGGGTTTATCATGGCTACACCTTC. The rearrangement joins TRBV20-1 to TRBJ1-2, with a tentative D call TRBD1 (5 bases). The V end lost 3 bases, the J end lost 6 bases, and 29 bases lay between the germline ends. CDR3 length equals 18 residues. CDR1 is DFQATT, CDR2 SNEGSKA, per germline (reference sequence).

The V and J genes are TRBV15 and TRBJ1-4, with a possible D match to TRBD1 (6 bases). The germline CDR1 and CDR2 sequences are LNHNV and YYDKDF (reference sequence). V lost 3 bases and J 4 bases, leaving 12 bases between the germline ends. The length of the CDR3 is 15 residues. The CDR3 loop reads CATSSLGGGNEKLFF. CDR3 nucleotide sequence: TGTGCCACCAGCAGCCTCGGAGGGGGTAATGAAAAACTGTTTTTT.

V and J are TRBV27 and TRBJ2-3; the D gene is possibly TRBD1 (6 bases). V dropped 5 bases and J dropped 2 bases, with 14 bases sitting between them. CDR3 length: 15 residues. CDR1 is MNHEY and CDR2 is SMNVEV in the germline V gene (reference sequence). The chain's CDR3 is CASSRDRRNTDTQYF. The CDR3 DNA sequence: TGTGCCAGCAGTCGAGACAGGCGGAACACAGATACGCAGTATTTT.

The chain couples TRBV27 to TRBJ2-2; tentatively, D is TRBD1 or TRBD2 (6 bases each). The V gene lost 8 bases and the J gene lost 5 bases, with 18 bases spanning the gap. The CDR3 has 15 amino acids. In germline, CDR1 is MNHEY, CDR2 SMNVEV (reference sequence). The CDR3 region has the DNA TGTGCCAGCGGGTTCGGGGGCCCCGGGACCGGGGAGCTGTTTTTT. Its translation: CASGFGGPGTGELFF.

The genes are TRBV18 and TRBJ1-4, with D unclear. Germline loops: CDR1 KGHSH, CDR2 LQKENI. Trimming pared 0 bases from V and 8 bases from J, leaving 7 bases between. The CDR3 runs 13 residues. CDR3 amino acids: CASSPPSWEKLFF. CDR3 sequence (DNA): TGTGCCAGCTCACCACCGAGCTGGGAAAAACTGTTTTTT.

This clone turned up a few times. The V gene is TRBV6-2 or TRBV6-3, the J gene TRBJ2-7; possibly TRBD2 for D (6 bases). This CDR3 has 13 residues. The germline gives CDR1 MNHEY, CDR2 SVGEGT. V lost 2 bases to trimming and J lost 6 bases, with 11 bases between them. The CDR3 reads CASSYGGGLEQYF. The CDR3 DNA follows: TGTGCCAGCAGTTACGGTGGAGGGCTCGAGCAGTACTTC.